This T cell receptor (beta chain) was obtained from a study of blood T cell repertoires in COVID-19. Clones were read by immunoSEQ multiplex PCR, and TCRdb kept only the in-frame ones, dropping some. The sample includes 50,000 to 80,000 clones, under 90% of them seen just once. The clonotype comes from a man in his 60s with acute or convalescent COVID-19. Material for sequencing was peripheral blood.

CDR3: CASSPSWGDTDTQYF. CDR3 coding DNA: TGTGCCAGCTCACCCTCCTGGGGAGACACAGATACGCAGTATTTT. The rearrangement uses TRBV18 and TRBJ2-3; TRBD2 is a possible D gene (5 bases). The CDR3 runs to 15 residues. Per germline, CDR1 KGHSH and CDR2 LQKENI. V was shortened by 3 bases and J by 2 bases, with 12 bases between the two germline ends.